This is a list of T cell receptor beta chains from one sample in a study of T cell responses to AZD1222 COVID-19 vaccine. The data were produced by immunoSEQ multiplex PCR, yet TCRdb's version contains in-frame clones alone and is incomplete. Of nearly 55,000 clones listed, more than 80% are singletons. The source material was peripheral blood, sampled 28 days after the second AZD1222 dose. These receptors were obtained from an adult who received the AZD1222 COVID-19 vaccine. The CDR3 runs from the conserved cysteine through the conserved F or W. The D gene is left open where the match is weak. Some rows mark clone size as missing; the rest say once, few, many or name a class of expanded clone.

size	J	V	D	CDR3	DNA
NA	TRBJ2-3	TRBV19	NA	CASSIDSRAQYF	TGTGCCAGTAGTATAGATAGTAGGGCGCAGTATTTT
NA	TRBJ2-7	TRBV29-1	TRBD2	CSAQEGLAGGTYEQYF	TGCAGCGCGCAGGAGGGGCTAGCGGGAGGGACCTACGAGCAGTACTTC
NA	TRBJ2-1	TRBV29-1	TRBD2	CSVGRPGGRYNEQFF	TGCAGCGTTGGACGTCCGGGAGGGCGGTACAATGAGCAGTTCTTC
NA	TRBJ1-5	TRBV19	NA	CASTDRPGDQPQHF	TGTGCCAGTACCGACAGGCCGGGGGATCAGCCCCAGCATTTT
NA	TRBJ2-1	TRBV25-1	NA	CASSGHTLVFF	TGTGCCAGCAGTGGCCATACCCTAGTTTTCTTC
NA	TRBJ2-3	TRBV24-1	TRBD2	CATSVGLAGIRTDTQYF	TGTGCCACCAGTGTGGGTCTAGCGGGAATACGCACAGATACGCAGTATTTT
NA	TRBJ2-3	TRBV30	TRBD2	CAWTPRSGMTDTQYF	TGTGCCTGGACCCCGAGAAGCGGGATGACAGATACGCAGTATTTT
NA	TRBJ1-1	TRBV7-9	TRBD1	CASSDRGHTEAFF	TGTGCCAGCAGCGACAGGGGGCACACTGAAGCTTTCTTT
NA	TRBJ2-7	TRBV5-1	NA	CASSPTNSPVVHEQYF	TGCGCCAGCAGCCCGACTAACTCCCCTGTGGTCCACGAGCAGTACTTC
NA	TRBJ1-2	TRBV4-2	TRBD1	CASSPGQGANYGYTF	TGTGCCAGCAGCCCGGGACAGGGGGCTAACTATGGCTACACCTTC
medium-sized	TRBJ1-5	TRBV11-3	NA	CASSSGSQPQHF	TGTGCCAGCAGCTCTGGAAGTCAGCCCCAGCATTTT
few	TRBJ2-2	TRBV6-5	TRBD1	CASQTGIRGGELFF	TGTGCCAGTCAGACCGGGATCAGGGGGGGGGAGCTGTTTTTT
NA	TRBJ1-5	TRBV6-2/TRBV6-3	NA	CASSYSWDGGSNQPQHF	TGTGCCAGCAGTTACTCGTGGGACGGCGGATCCAATCAGCCCCAGCATTTT
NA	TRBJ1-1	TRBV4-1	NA	CASSPPGSHTEAFF	TGCGCCAGCAGCCCGCCGGGTTCTCACACTGAAGCTTTCTTT
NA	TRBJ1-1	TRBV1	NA	CTSSQDWRSNTEAFF	TGCACCAGCAGCCAAGATTGGCGGTCGAACACTGAAGCTTTCTTT
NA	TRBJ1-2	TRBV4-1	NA	CASSQGERSYGYTF	TGCGCCAGCAGCCAAGGCGAGAGATCCTATGGCTACACCTTC
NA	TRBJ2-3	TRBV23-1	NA	CASSQLQNVRADTQYF	TGCGCCAGCAGTCAATTGCAGAATGTTCGGGCAGATACGCAGTATTTT
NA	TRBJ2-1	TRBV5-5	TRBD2	CASSPTLLAGAINEQFF	TGTGCCAGCAGCCCAACCTTACTAGCGGGAGCTATCAATGAGCAGTTCTTC